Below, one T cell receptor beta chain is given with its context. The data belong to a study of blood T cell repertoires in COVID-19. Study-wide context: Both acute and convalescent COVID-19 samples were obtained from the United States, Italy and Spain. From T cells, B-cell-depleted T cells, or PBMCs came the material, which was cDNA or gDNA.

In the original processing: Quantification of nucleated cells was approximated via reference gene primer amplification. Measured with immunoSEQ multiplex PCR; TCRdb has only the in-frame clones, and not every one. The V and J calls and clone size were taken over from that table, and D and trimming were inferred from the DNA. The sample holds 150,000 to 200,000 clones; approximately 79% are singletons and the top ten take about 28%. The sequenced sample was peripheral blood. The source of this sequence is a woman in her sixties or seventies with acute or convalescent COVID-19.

The CDR3 sequence is CASSVAGGGLSTDTQYF. CDR3 coding DNA: TGTGCCAGCAGCGTAGCGGGAGGAGGGCTTAGCACAGATACGCAGTATTTT. This chain uses TRBV9 with TRBJ2-3; 7 bases align to TRBD2. Germline-derived CDR1 and CDR2 are SGDLS and YYNGEE. V trimming: 0 bases; J trimming: 0 bases; junction bases outside the gene matches: 7. The CDR3 consists of 17 residues.